One and the same sample provided the 14 T cell receptor beta chains below, sequenced in a study of cytomegalovirus exposure and HLA in healthy donors. The PCR made use of 60 Vbeta and 13 Jbeta primers. The repertoire was sequenced with immunoSEQ multiplex PCR; TCRdb's copy has only in-frame clones and lacks some. Found here are 100,000 to 150,000 clones, roughly 78% of them singletons; the top ten hold 5% to 6.5%. The material sequenced was PBMCs. All receptors come from a man between 25 and 39 years old in good health and CMV-seronegative.

The rearrangement joins TRBV7-2 to TRBJ2-1; 8 bases agree with TRBD1. V was pared by 3 bases and J by 9 bases, with 13 bases of the junction left unmatched. CDR1 is SGHTA and CDR2 is FQGNSA in the germline V gene. The CDR3 has 16 residues. CDR3 sequence: CASSFGTGNLRSEQFF. The CDR3 bases are TGTGCCAGCAGCTTCGGGACAGGAAACTTAAGGAGTGAGCAGTTCTTC. The variable domain in full, completed from reference TRBV7-2 and TRBJ2-1, reads GAGVSQSPSNKVTEKGKDVELRCDPISGHTALYWYRQSLGQGLEFLIYFQGNSAPDKSGLPSDRFSAERTGGSVSTLTIQRTQQEDSAVYLCASSFGTGNLRSEQFFGPGTRLTVL.

The J gene is TRBJ1-1, the V gene TRBV2; a weak D match, TRBD1 (5 bases). This CDR3 is 13 amino acids long. Germline-derived CDR1 and CDR2 are SNHLY and FYNNEI. Trimming removed 7 bases at V and 0 bases at J, with 9 bases between. The CDR3: CASTGPMNTEAFF. CDR3 nucleotide sequence: TGTGCCAGCACAGGGCCCATGAACACTGAAGCTTTCTTT. Based on the CDR3 plus reference TRBV2 and TRBJ1-1, the full variable domain is EPEVTQTPSHQVTQMGQEVILRCVPISNHLYFYWYRQILGQKVEFLVSFYNNEISEKSEIFDDQFSVERPDGSNFTLKIRSTKLEDSAMYFCASTGPMNTEAFFGQGTRLTVV.

The chain carries TRBV4-1 and TRBJ2-7; 10 bases are a match to TRBD2. The V and J ends lost 4 bases and 4 bases, in that order; junction bases with no gene match: 7. The CDR3 spans 15 residues. The germline gives CDR1 MGHRA, CDR2 YSYEKL. The CDR3 coding sequence is TGCGCCAGCAGCCCCCTGCTAGCGGGAGAATACGAGCAGTACTTC. Encoded protein: CASSPLLAGEYEQYF.

This clone was seen a few times. The gene calls are TRBV29-1 and TRBJ2-7; 8 nucleotides line up with TRBD2. Unmatched junction bases numbered 6, after V lost 3 bases and J lost 2 bases. The CDR3 contains 14 residues. Germline CDR1 is SQVTM and CDR2 is ANQGSEA. The CDR3 DNA follows: TGCAGCGTTGAGGCGGGGGGCTCACCCTACGAGCAGTACTTC. Translated: CSVEAGGSPYEQYF.

The chain links TRBV4-1 to TRBJ1-5; a possible D gene is TRBD1 (5 bases). Per the germline V gene, CDR1 is MGHRA and CDR2 is YSYEKL. Trimming removed 1 base at V and 6 bases at J, with 13 bases between. This CDR3 contains 15 residues. CDR3 in DNA: TGCGCCAGCAGCCAAGTACCGGCCGGGGGTCAGCCCCAGCATTTT. Translating gives CASSQVPAGGQPQHF.

The chain's CDR3 is CASSDRGIQETQYF. The CDR3 DNA reads TGCGCCAGCAGTGACAGGGGTATCCAAGAGACCCAGTACTTC. The V and J genes are TRBV10-1 and TRBJ2-5, with a possible D match to TRBD1 (6 bases). The germline V gene has CDR1 WNHNN and CDR2 SYGVQD (reference sequence). The CDR3 is made up of 14 amino acids. V lost 3 bases and J lost 1, with 9 bases in between.

The chain is built from TRBV7-2 and TRBJ2-2; D is possibly TRBD1 (6 bases). The CDR3 contains 13 residues. V was cut by 6 bases and J by 4 bases, with 9 bases left in between. Germline CDR1 is SGHTA and CDR2 is FQGNSA. The CDR3 is CASRGGSTGELFF. CDR3 sequence (DNA): TGTGCCAGCAGAGGGGGAAGCACCGGGGAGCTGTTTTTT.

This clone was detected once. The chain's CDR3 is CASSSITGTHSYEQYF. The CDR3, as DNA: TGTGCCAGCAGCTCGATAACCGGGACACACTCCTACGAGCAGTACTTC. The chain employs TRBV5-5 and TRBJ2-7; tentative D call: TRBD1 (6 bases). V dropped 3 bases and J dropped 0 bases, with 16 bases sitting between them. Germline CDR1 is SGHKS and CDR2 is YYEKEE (reference sequence). CDR3 length equals 16 residues. Together with reference TRBV5-5 and TRBJ2-7, the CDR3 gives the full variable domain: DAGVTQSPTHLIKTRGQQVTLRCSPISGHKSVSWYQQVLGQGPQFIFQYYEKEERGRGNFPDRFSARQFPNYSSELNVNALLLGDSALYLCASSSITGTHSYEQYFGPGTRLTVT.

The chain carries TRBV6-5 and TRBJ1-4; weak D call: TRBD1 (6 bases). The ends were cut back, 2 bases at V and 8 bases at J, with 12 bases in the middle. CDR1 and CDR2 (germline): MNHEY, SVGAGI. This CDR3 is built from 14 residues. This CDR3 is CASSYGGRGEKLFF. In DNA, the CDR3 is TGTGCCAGCAGTTACGGGGGCAGGGGCGAAAAACTGTTTTTT.

The chain links TRBV28 to TRBJ1-5; the match to TRBD1 covers 10 bases. CDR3 length: 15 residues. Trimming cost V 2 bases and J 5 bases; bases outside gene matches: 3. Germline assignment: CDR1 MDHEN and CDR2 SYDVKM. The CDR3 DNA follows: TGTGCCAGCAGTTTAAGGGACAGGGGTTATCAGCCCCAGCATTTT. Protein sequence: CASSLRDRGYQPQHF. The full variable domain, completed using reference TRBV28 and TRBJ1-5, is DVKVTQSSRYLVKRTGEKVFLECVQDMDHENMFWYRQDPGLGLRLIYFSYDVKMKEKGDIPEGYSVSREKKERFSLILESASTNQTSMYLCASSLRDRGYQPQHFGDGTRLSIL.

The chain links TRBV7-9 to TRBJ2-7, with TRBD1 matching over 9 bases. V lost 5 bases, J lost 3 bases, and 2 bases stayed unmatched. Germline CDR1 is SEHNR and CDR2 is FQNEAQ (reference sequence). The CDR3 totals 13 residues. The CDR3 sequence is CASSGDRVYEQYF. The CDR3, as DNA: TGTGCCAGCAGCGGGGACAGGGTCTACGAGCAGTACTTC. Combining the CDR3 with reference TRBV7-9 and TRBJ2-7 gives the whole variable domain DTGVSQNPRHKITKRGQNVTFRCDPISEHNRLYWYRQTLGQGPEFLTYFQNEAQLEKSRLLSDRFSAERPKGSFSTLEIQRTEQGDSAMYLCASSGDRVYEQYFGPGTRLTVT.

This chain joins TRBV5-1 and TRBJ2-2, with 11 bases lining up with TRBD2. After removal of 1 base from V and 4 bases from J, the junction contained 12 bases not matched to a gene. Germline V gives CDR1 SGHRS, CDR2 YFSETQ. This CDR3 spans 19 amino acids. The CDR3 loop reads CASSLFVSGRAGSTGELFF. As DNA, the CDR3 is TGCGCCAGCAGCTTGTTTGTTAGCGGGAGGGCCGGTAGCACCGGGGAGCTGTTTTTT. Based on the CDR3 plus reference TRBV5-1 and TRBJ2-2, the full variable domain is KAGVTQTPRYLIKTRGQQVTLSCSPISGHRSVSWYQQTPGQGLQFLFEYFSETQRNKGNFPGRFSGRQFSNSRSEMNVSTLELGDSALYLCASSLFVSGRAGSTGELFFGEGSRLTVL.

As DNA, the CDR3 is TGTGCCAGCAGCCCAACAAATAATTCACCCCTCCACTTT. This gives the protein CASSPTNNSPLHF. The chain couples TRBV6-5 to TRBJ1-6; no definite D call. This CDR3 region has 13 residues. From germline, CDR1 is MNHEY and CDR2 SVGAGI. V was cut by 6 bases and J by 5 bases, with 8 bases left in between.

The rearrangement joins TRBV7-9 to TRBJ2-3; TRBD1 agrees at 7 bases. CDR1 is SEHNR and CDR2 is FQNEAQ in the germline V gene (reference sequence). Germline trimming cut 2 bases from V and 3 bases from J; bases unmatched to any gene: 8. The CDR3 is 16 residues long. CDR3 region: CASSLPLTGKTDTQYF. CDR3 DNA: TGTGCCAGCAGCTTACCCTTGACAGGGAAGACAGATACGCAGTATTTT.